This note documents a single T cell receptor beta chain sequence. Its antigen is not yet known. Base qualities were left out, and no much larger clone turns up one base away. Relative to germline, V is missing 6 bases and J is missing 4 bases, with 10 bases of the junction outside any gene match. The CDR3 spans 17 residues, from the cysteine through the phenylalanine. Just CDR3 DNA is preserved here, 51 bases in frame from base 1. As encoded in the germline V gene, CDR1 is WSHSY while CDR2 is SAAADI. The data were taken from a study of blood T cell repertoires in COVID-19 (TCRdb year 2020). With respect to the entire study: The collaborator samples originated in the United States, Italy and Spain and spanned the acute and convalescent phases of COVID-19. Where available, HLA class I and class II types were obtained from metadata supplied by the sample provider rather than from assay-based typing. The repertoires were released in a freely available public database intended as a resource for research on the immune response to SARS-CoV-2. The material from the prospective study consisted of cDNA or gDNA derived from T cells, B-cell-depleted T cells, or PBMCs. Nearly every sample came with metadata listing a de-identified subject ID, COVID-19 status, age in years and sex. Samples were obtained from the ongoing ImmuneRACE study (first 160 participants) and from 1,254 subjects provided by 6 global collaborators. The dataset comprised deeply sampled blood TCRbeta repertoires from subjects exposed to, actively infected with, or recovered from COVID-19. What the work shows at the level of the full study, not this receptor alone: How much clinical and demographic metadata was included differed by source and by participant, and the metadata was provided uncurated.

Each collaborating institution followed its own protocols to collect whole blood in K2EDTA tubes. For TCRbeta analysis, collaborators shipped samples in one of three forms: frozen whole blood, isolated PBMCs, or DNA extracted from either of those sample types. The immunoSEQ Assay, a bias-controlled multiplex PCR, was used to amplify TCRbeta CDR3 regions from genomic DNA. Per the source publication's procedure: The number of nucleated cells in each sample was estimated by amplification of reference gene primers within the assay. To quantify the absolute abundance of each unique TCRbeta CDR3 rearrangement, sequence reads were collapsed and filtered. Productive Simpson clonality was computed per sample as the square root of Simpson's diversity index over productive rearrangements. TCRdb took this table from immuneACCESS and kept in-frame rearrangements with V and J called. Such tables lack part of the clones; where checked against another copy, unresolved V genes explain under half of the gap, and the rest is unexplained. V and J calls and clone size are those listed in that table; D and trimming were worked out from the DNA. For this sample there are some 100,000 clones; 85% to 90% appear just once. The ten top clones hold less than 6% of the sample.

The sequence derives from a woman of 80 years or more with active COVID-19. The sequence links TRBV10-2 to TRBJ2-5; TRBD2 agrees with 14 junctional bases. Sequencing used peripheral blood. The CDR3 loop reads CASRGLAGVGVGETQYF. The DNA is TGCGCCAGCAGGGGACTAGCGGGAGTGGGAGTTGGAGAGACCCAGTACTTC.